These 22 T cell receptor beta chains originate from one sample sequenced in a study of T cell repertoires in cytomegalovirus infection. TCRdb itself ran the reads through MiXCR, one entry per CDR3 protein. Here the sample spans roughly 500,000 distinct CDR3 sequences, 33% being singletons. The antigens of these receptors remain unknown. The sequencing used cultured PBMCs, collected from culture after CMV antigen stimulation. The receptor source for this set is a human donor in good health (CMV status not recorded). Some clones in this sample may be carry-over from other donors' samples.

This clonotype was recorded many times. This rearrangement joins TRBV5-6 to TRBJ1-1, with 8 bases lining up with TRBD1. The CDR3 totals 14 residues. Germline CDR1 and CDR2: SGHDT and YYEEEE. After removal of 4 bases from V and 4 bases from J, the junction contained 6 bases not matched to a gene. The CDR3 DNA is TGTGCCAGCAGCCGATATGACAGGGGCACTGAAGCTTTCTTT. Encoded protein: CASSRYDRGTEAFF.

V is TRBV18 and J is TRBJ1-1; possibly TRBD1 for D (6 bases). The V and J ends lost 2 bases and 2 bases respectively, with 12 bases between them. The germline V gene has CDR1 KGHSH and CDR2 LQKENI. The length of the CDR3 is 15 residues. The CDR3 DNA follows: TGTGCCAGCTCACCAAAGGCAGGGGTAAACACTGAAGCTTTCTTT. This codes for CASSPKAGVNTEAFF. Combining the CDR3 with reference TRBV18 and TRBJ1-1 gives the whole variable domain NAGVMQNPRHLVRRRGQEARLRCSPMKGHSHVYWYRQLPEEGLKFMVYLQKENIIDESGMPKERFSAEFPKEGPSILRIQQVVRGDSAAYFCASSPKAGVNTEAFFGQGTRLTVV.

This rearrangement joins TRBV29-1 to TRBJ1-1; D is unclear. The CDR3 has 15 amino acids. Germline-derived CDR1 and CDR2 are SQVTM and ANQGSEA. V was shortened by 4 bases and J by 3 bases, with 18 bases between the two germline ends. The CDR3, as DNA: TGCAGCGTTGTCAAGTTGGTGGGCATGGACACTGAAGCTTTCTTT. It codes for CSVVKLVGMDTEAFF.

V usage is TRBV10-3 and J usage is TRBJ2-1; 7 bases are shared with TRBD1. Trimming took 3 bases from V and 4 from J; bases not matched to a gene: 6. CDR1 and CDR2 from the germline V gene are ENHRY and SYGVKD. This CDR3 is 15 amino acids long. The DNA of the CDR3 is TGTGCCATCAGTGATAGAGGGGGCTTGTACAATGAGCAGTTCTTC. It encodes CAISDRGGLYNEQFF.

This clonotype has a handful of counts. The chain's CDR3 is CASSPTTGQGSYNEQFF. CDR3 bases: TGTGCCAGCAGCCCTACTACCGGACAGGGCTCCTACAATGAGCAGTTCTTC. The rearrangement links TRBV4-2 to TRBJ2-1; 8 bases line up with TRBD1. The trim removed 4 bases at V and 0 bases at J, leaving 8 bases unmatched. CDR3 size: 17 residues. The germline gives CDR1 LGHNA, CDR2 YNFKEQ.

There are a few counts of this clonotype. The rearrangement joins TRBV7-2 to TRBJ2-1, with TRBD2 matching 11 bases. With 2 bases clipped from V and 9 bases from J, the junction kept 15 bases outside the gene matches. Germline V gene lookup returns CDR1 SGHTA and CDR2 FQGNSA. The CDR3 has 18 amino acids. In nucleotides, the CDR3 is TGTGCCAGCAGCTTATGGGTTAGCGGGAGGGGTTCGATAGTTGAGCAGTTCTTC. Translating it yields CASSLWVSGRGSIVEQFF.

The chain joins TRBV7-3 to TRBJ2-7; 10 positions match TRBD2. The J segment lost 4 bases and the V segment lost 1 base, leaving 7 bases of the junction unmatched. This CDR3 has 16 residues. Germline-derived CDR1 and CDR2 are SGHTA and FQGTGA. The CDR3 protein is CASSLKASGSRYEQYF. The DNA for the CDR3 is TGTGCCAGCAGCTTAAAGGCTAGCGGGAGTAGGTACGAGCAGTACTTC.

This clonotype was observed at least ten times. CDR3 in DNA: TGTGCCAGCAGCCAAATAACTAGCGGAGCGGAGACCCAGTACTTC. This gives the protein CASSQITSGAETQYF. V is TRBV12-3 or TRBV12-4 and J is TRBJ2-5, with 8 bases aligning to TRBD2. V gave up 6 bases and J gave up 5 bases; unmatched junction bases: 11. The CDR3 is made up of 15 amino acids.

The chain is built from TRBV6-2 or TRBV6-3 and TRBJ2-7, with TRBD1 matching 9 bases. CDR1 is MNHEY and CDR2 is SVGEGT in the germline V gene. The CDR3 runs 13 residues. V lost 2 bases, J lost 7 bases, and 3 bases stayed unmatched. In nucleotides, the CDR3 is TGTGCCAGCAGTTACGGACAGGGGCAAGAGCAGTACTTC. Encoded protein: CASSYGQGQEQYF.

Only a few counts were recorded for this clonotype. This chain links TRBV7-2 with TRBJ2-7; no clear D gene. The CDR3 runs to 12 residues. With 2 bases removed from V and 3 bases from J, the gap between germline ends came to 5 bases. Per the germline V gene, CDR1 is SGHTA and CDR2 is FQGNSA. In DNA form, the CDR3 reads TGTGCCAGCAGCTTAACCATCTACGAGCAGTACTTC. Translation: CASSLTIYEQYF.

The V call is TRBV29-1, the J call TRBJ1-2; D gene unclear. The CDR3 loop spans 11 amino acids. CDR1 and CDR2 (germline): SQVTM, ANQGSEA. Between the trimmed V and J ends, which lost 1 base and 10 bases, there was a span of 10 bases. CDR3 protein: CSVEVGNVYTF. CDR3 DNA: TGCAGCGTTGAAGTAGGGAATGTCTACACCTTC.

This clonotype has just a few counts. This chain joins TRBV7-3 and TRBJ2-2; D call uncertain. Per germline, CDR1 SGHTA and CDR2 FQGTGA. V dropped 5 bases and J dropped 7 bases, with 8 bases sitting between them. The CDR3 length is 12 residues. The CDR3 coding sequence is TGTGCCAGCAGCCTCAGTGACGGGGAGCTGTTTTTT. Translation: CASSLSDGELFF. The complete variable domain, with remaining parts taken from reference TRBV7-3 and TRBJ2-2, reads GAGVSQTPSNKVTEKGKYVELRCDPISGHTALYWYRQSLGQGPEFLIYFQGTGAADDSGLPNDRFFAVRPEGSVSTLKIQRTERGDSAVYLCASSLSDGELFFGEGSRLTVL.

This clonotype was seen more than once but under ten times. The chain combines TRBV5-1 with TRBJ2-7; D is tentatively TRBD1 or TRBD2 (6 bases each). CDR1 is SGHRS and CDR2 is YFSETQ in the germline V gene. Deletions cut 2 bases from V and 4 bases from J, with 16 bases between. The CDR3 sequence is 15 residues long. CDR3 loop: CASSLQGGTAYEQYF. In nucleotides, the CDR3 is TGCGCCAGCAGCTTACAAGGGGGGACGGCGTACGAGCAGTACTTC.

This chain connects TRBV7-4 to TRBJ2-1; no reliable D call. Germline V gene lookup returns CDR1 SGHVT and CDR2 SQSDAQ. The CDR3 loop spans 14 amino acids. With 7 bases removed from V and 5 bases from J, the gap between germline ends came to 15 bases. The CDR3 DNA reads as TGTGCCAGCACCCAATCGGGCAAAGACAATGAGCAGTTCTTC. It specifies CASTQSGKDNEQFF.

V is TRBV20-1 and J is TRBJ2-5; D not certain. V was cut by 2 bases and J by 4 bases, with 5 bases left in between. The CDR3 length is 11 residues. Germline values: CDR1 DFQATT, CDR2 SNEGSKA (reference sequence). In DNA form, the CDR3 reads TGCAGTGCTAGATCCCCAGAGACCCAGTACTTC. It encodes CSARSPETQYF.

The genes are TRBV7-6 and TRBJ2-1; 10 bases map to TRBD2. The J segment lost 6 bases and the V segment lost 5 bases, leaving 13 bases of the junction unmatched. From germline, CDR1 is SGHVS and CDR2 FNYEAQ. The CDR3 is 17 amino acids. This chain's CDR3 is CASSGWLAGALFNEQFF. The CDR3 DNA reads TGTGCCAGCAGCGGATGGCTAGCGGGAGCCCTCTTCAATGAGCAGTTCTTC.

This chain uses TRBV4-3 with TRBJ1-3; D is unclear. V gave up 0 bases and J gave up 4 bases, with 10 bases separating them. CDR1 LGHNA and CDR2 YSLEER come from the germline V gene. This CDR3 spans 15 amino acids. The CDR3 DNA sequence: TGCGCCAGCAGCCAAGAATTCTTCGGCGGAAACACCATATATTTT. Protein product: CASSQEFFGGNTIYF.

This rearrangement joins TRBV28 to TRBJ1-2, with TRBD1 identical over 7 bases. Losses at the gene ends were 10 bases for V and 4 bases for J; bases not matched to a gene: 15. Germline loops: CDR1 MDHEN, CDR2 SYDVKM. The CDR3 runs 15 residues. CDR3: CATKKGVGGAYGYTF. CDR3 nucleotide sequence: TGTGCCACCAAAAAAGGGGTAGGGGGCGCCTATGGCTACACCTTC.

Turning to this clonotype: A much bigger clone sits one base away, suggesting this may be a read error. The rearrangement links TRBV7-8 to TRBJ2-7, with D tentatively TRBD1 or TRBD2 (5 bases each). This CDR3 spans 15 amino acids. CDR1 is SGHVS and CDR2 is FQNEAQ in the germline V gene. CDR3: CASSLGGRSFYERYV. CDR3 sequence (DNA): TGTGCCAGCAGCTTAGGGGGACGGAGTTTTTACGAGCGGTACGTC.

The chain uses TRBV11-2 and TRBJ1-2, with a weak D call TRBD1 (5 bases). The CDR3 has 16 residues. The V gene lost 2 bases and the J gene lost 5 bases, with 18 bases spanning the gap. The germline V gene encodes CDR1 SGHAT and CDR2 FQNNGV. The CDR3 is CASSLTGTATHYGYTF. CDR3 DNA: TGTGCCAGCAGCTTAACCGGGACCGCAACACATTATGGCTACACCTTC.

The rearrangement links TRBV12-3 or TRBV12-4 to TRBJ2-7; tentative D call: TRBD2 (5 bases). Deletions cut 5 bases from V and 5 bases from J, with 13 bases between. This CDR3 is 13 amino acids long. The CDR3: CASSGSPRDEQYF. CDR3 DNA: TGTGCCAGCAGTGGGTCGCCGCGGGACGAGCAGTACTTC.

In this sample, this clonotype turned up a few times. The V gene is TRBV11-2, the J gene TRBJ2-1; the match to TRBD1 covers 7 bases. Germline assignment: CDR1 SGHAT and CDR2 FQNNGV. J was trimmed by 8 bases and V by 5 bases; bases with no gene match: 9. This CDR3 is built from 14 residues. The CDR3 loop is CASSPGAGGHEQFF. In nucleotides, the CDR3 is TGTGCCAGCAGCCCCGGGGCAGGGGGTCATGAGCAGTTCTTC.